This note documents a single T cell receptor beta chain sequence. The data belong to a study of blood T cell repertoires in COVID-19. Overall study: Samples came from the United States, Italy and Spain, spanning acute and convalescent COVID-19. The analysed material was cDNA or gDNA that came from T cells, B-cell-depleted T cells, or PBMCs.

Per the authors' pipeline: It was from reference gene primer amplification that nucleated cell counts were estimated. TCRdb's table, derived via immunoSEQ multiplex PCR, lists solely in-frame clones and lacks some. V and J calls and clone size come straight from that table; D and trimming were deduced from the DNA. In the table there are 45,000 to 60,000 clones, almost 80% of which are singletons. Cohorts were determined from participant-reported clinical history. The germline CDR1 and CDR2 sequences are SNHLY and FYNNEI. This CDR3 comprises 11 residues. Trimming removed 3 bases from V and 3 bases from J, with 3 bases in between.

The chain recombines TRBV2 with TRBJ2-7; D remains ambiguous. Sequenced input: PBMCs or T cells enriched from blood (not recorded which). This receptor was taken from a woman aged 45-59 years with acute COVID-19. CDR3 DNA: TGTGCCAGCAGTGACAGCTACGAGCAGTACTTC. Residues: CASSDSYEQYF.